The entry below gives a single TCR beta chain sequence along with its context. The CDR3 consists of 16 residues. The V gene's germline CDR1 is SGHAT and CDR2 FQNNGV. Unmatched junction bases numbered 7, after V lost 4 bases and J lost 0 bases. This specimen belongs to a study of control samples from healthy donors and cancer patients. Using immunoSEQ multiplex PCR, the repertoire was profiled, and TCRdb retains in-frame clones only, with some absent. The table shows approximately 100,000 clones, with 65% to 85% occurring only once. Sequencing was done on a sample of PBMCs. V usage is TRBV11-2 and J usage is TRBJ2-7, with TRBD2 matching 9 bases. The clonotype was recovered from a man aged 70-80 years with lung cancer. The CDR3 here is CASSSRGGGDSYEQYF. The CDR3 nucleotides read TGTGCCAGCAGCTCCAGGGGCGGGGGGGACTCCTACGAGCAGTACTTC.